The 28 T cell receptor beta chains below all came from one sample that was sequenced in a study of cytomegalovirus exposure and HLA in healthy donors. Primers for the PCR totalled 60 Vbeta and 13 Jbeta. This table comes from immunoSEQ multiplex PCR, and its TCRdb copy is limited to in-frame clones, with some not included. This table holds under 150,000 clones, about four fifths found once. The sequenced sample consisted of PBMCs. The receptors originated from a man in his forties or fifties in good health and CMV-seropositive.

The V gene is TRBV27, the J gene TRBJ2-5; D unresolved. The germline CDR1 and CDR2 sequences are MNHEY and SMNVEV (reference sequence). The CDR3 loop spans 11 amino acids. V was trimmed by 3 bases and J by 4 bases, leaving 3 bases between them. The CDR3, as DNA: TGTGCCAGCAGTTTTAGAGAGACCCAGTACTTC. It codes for CASSFRETQYF.

The CDR3 is CASSLGGDRNQPQHF. The CDR3 DNA is TGCGCCAGCAGCTTGGGGGGGGACCGCAATCAGCCCCAGCATTTT. The J gene is TRBJ1-5, the V gene TRBV5-1, with TRBD1 as a possible D gene (5 bases). In germline, CDR1 is SGHRS, CDR2 YFSETQ. V was trimmed by 0 bases and J by 2 bases, leaving 9 bases between them. The length of the CDR3 is 15 residues. The variable domain in full, with the rest retrieved from reference TRBV5-1 and TRBJ1-5, is KAGVTQTPRYLIKTRGQQVTLSCSPISGHRSVSWYQQTPGQGLQFLFEYFSETQRNKGNFPGRFSGRQFSNSRSEMNVSTLELGDSALYLCASSLGGDRNQPQHFGDGTRLSIL.

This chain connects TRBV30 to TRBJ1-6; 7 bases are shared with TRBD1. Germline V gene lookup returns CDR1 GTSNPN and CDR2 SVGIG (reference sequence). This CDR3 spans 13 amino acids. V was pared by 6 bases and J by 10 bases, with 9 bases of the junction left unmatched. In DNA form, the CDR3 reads TGTGCCTGTGCGGAGGTACAGGGGTCACCCCTCCACTTT. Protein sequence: CACAEVQGSPLHF.

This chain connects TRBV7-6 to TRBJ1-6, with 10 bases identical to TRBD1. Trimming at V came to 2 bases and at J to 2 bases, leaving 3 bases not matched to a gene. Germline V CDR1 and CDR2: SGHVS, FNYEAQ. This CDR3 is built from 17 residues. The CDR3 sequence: CASSLRGQGAYNSPLHF. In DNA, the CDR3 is TGTGCCAGCAGCTTAAGAGGACAGGGGGCCTATAATTCACCCCTCCACTTT. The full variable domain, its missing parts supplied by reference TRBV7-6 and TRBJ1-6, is GAGVSQSPRYKVTKRGQDVALRCDPISGHVSLYWYRQALGQGPEFLTYFNYEAQQDKSGLPNDRFSAERPEGSISTLTIQRTEQRDSAMYRCASSLRGQGAYNSPLHFGNGTRLTVT.

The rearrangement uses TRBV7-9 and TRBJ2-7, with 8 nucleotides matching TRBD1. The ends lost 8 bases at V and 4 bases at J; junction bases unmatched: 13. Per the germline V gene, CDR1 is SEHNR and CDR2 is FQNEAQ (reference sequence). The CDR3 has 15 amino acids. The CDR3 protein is CASVVADRVPYEQYF. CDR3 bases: TGTGCCAGCGTCGTAGCGGACAGGGTCCCATACGAGCAGTACTTC. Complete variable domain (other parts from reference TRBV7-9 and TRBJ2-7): DTGVSQNPRHKITKRGQNVTFRCDPISEHNRLYWYRQTLGQGPEFLTYFQNEAQLEKSRLLSDRFSAERPKGSFSTLEIQRTEQGDSAMYLCASVVADRVPYEQYFGPGTRLTVT.

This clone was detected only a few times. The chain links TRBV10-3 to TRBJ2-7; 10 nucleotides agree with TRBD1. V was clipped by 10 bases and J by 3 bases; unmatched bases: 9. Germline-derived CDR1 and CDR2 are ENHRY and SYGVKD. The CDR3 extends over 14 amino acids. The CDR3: CASTPGQGIYEQYF. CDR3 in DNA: TGTGCCAGCACTCCGGGACAGGGGATCTACGAGCAGTACTTC.

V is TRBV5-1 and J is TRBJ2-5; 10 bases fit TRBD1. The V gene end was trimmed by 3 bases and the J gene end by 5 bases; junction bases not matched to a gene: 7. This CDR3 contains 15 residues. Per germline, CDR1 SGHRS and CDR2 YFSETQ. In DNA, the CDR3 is TGCGCCAGCAGCTCGACAGGGGGCACGGGGGAGACCCAGTACTTC. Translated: CASSSTGGTGETQYF.

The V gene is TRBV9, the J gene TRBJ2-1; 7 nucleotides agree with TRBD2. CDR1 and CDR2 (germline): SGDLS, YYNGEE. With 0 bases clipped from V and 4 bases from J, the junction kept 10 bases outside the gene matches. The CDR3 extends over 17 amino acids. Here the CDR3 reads CASSVELARSQYNEQFF. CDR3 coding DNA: TGTGCCAGCAGCGTAGAACTAGCGAGGTCGCAATACAATGAGCAGTTCTTC.

CDR3 amino acids: CASIHIRDRGSYEQYF. The CDR3 bases are TGTGCCAGCATCCATATCCGGGACAGGGGGTCCTACGAGCAGTACTTC. The rearrangement links TRBV11-2 to TRBJ2-7, with 11 bases lining up with TRBD1. The V segment lost 7 bases and the J segment 1 base; nucleotides outside the gene matches: 9. The CDR3 loop spans 16 amino acids. Germline V gene lookup returns CDR1 SGHAT and CDR2 FQNNGV.

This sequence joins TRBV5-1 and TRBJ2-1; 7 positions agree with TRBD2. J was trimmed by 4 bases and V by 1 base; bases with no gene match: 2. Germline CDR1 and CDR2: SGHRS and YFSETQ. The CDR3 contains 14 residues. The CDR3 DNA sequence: TGCGCCAGCAGCTTGAGGCGGGGGTACAATGAGCAGTTCTTC. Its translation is CASSLRRGYNEQFF.

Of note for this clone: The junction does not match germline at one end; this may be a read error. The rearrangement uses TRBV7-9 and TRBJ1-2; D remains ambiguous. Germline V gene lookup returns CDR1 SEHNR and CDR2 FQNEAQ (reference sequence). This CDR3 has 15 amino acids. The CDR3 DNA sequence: TGTTCCAGCAGTTATATAGCAGCGTCCGTCTATGGCTACACCTTC. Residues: CSSSYIAASVYGYTF.

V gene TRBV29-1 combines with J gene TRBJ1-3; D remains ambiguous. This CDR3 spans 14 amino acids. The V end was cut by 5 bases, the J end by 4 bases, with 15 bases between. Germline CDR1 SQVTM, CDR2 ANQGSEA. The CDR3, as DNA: TGCAGCGTTCGAACAAATGGTCTGGGAAACACCATATATTTT. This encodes CSVRTNGLGNTIYF.

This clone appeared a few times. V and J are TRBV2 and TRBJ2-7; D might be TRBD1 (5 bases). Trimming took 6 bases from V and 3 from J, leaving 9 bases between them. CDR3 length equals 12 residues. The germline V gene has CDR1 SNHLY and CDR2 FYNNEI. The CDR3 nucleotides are TGTGCCAGCAGAATCGACAGCTACGAGCAGTACTTC. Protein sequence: CASRIDSYEQYF.

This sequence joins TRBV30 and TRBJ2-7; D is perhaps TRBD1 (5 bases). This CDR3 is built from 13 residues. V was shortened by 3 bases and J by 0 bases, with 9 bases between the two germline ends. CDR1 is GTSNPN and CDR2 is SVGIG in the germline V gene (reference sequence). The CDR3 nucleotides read TGTGCCTGGAGCCACAGGTCCTCCTACGAGCAGTACTTC. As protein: CAWSHRSSYEQYF.

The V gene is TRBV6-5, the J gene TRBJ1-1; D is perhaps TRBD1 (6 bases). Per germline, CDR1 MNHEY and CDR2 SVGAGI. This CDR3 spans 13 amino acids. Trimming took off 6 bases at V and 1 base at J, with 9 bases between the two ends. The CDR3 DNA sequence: TGTGCCAGCAGCTTACAGGGGAACACTGAAGCTTTCTTT. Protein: CASSLQGNTEAFF.

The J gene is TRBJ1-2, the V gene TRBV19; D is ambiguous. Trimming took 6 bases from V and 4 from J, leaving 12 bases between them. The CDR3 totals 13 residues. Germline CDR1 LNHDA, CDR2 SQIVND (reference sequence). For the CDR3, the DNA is TGTGCCAGTAGGTTTACCGGTGGCTATGGCTACACCTTC. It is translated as CASRFTGGYGYTF.

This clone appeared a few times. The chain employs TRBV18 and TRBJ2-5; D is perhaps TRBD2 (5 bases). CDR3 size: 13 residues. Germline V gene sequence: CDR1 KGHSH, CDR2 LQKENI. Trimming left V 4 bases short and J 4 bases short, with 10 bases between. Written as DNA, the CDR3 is TGTGCCAGCTCACAATCGAGGGCAGAGACCCAGTACTTC. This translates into CASSQSRAETQYF. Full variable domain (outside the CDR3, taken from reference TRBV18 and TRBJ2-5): NAGVMQNPRHLVRRRGQEARLRCSPMKGHSHVYWYRQLPEEGLKFMVYLQKENIIDESGMPKERFSAEFPKEGPSILRIQQVVRGDSAAYFCASSQSRAETQYFGPGTRLLVL.

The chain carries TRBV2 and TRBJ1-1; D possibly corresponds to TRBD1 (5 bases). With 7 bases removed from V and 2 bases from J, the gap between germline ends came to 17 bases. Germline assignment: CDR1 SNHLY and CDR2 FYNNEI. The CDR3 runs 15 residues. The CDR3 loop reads CASMSRWRGNTEAFF. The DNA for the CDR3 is TGTGCCAGCATGTCTCGGTGGCGGGGCAACACTGAAGCTTTCTTT.

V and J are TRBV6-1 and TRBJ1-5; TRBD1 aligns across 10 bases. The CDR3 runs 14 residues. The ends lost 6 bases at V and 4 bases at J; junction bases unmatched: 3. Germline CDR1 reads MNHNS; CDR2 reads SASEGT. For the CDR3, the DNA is TGTGCCAGCAGGCTGGGACAGGGGAATCAGCCCCAGCATTTT. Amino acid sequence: CASRLGQGNQPQHF.

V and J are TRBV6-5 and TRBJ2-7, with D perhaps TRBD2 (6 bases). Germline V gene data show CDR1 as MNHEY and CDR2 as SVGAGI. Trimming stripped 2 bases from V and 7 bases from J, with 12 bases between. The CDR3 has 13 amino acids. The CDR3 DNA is TGTGCCAGCAGTTACGGAGGGCTCGAGGAGCAGTACTTC. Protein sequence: CASSYGGLEEQYF.

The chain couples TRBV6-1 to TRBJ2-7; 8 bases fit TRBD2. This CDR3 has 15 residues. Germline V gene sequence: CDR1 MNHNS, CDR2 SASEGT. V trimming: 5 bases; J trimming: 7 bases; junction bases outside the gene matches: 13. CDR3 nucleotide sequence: TGTGCCAGCAGTACTCTTAGCGGGACCCCCTTGGAGCAGTACTTC. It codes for CASSTLSGTPLEQYF.

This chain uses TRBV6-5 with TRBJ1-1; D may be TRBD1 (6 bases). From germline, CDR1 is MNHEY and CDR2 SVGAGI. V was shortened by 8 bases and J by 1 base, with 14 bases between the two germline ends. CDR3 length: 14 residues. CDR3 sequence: CASSKNRANTEAFF. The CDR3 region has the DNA TGTGCCAGCTCAAAGAACAGGGCGAACACTGAAGCTTTCTTT.

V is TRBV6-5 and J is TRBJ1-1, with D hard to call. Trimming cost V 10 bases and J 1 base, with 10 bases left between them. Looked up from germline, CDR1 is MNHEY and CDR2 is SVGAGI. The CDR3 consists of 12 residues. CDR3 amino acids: CATQMWNTEAFF. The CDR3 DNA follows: TGTGCCACTCAGATGTGGAACACTGAAGCTTTCTTT.

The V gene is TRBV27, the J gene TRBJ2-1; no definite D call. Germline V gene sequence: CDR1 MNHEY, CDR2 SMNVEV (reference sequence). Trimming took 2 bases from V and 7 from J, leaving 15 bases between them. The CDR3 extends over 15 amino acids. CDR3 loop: CASSLRQVRLNEQFF. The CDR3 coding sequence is TGTGCCAGCAGTTTACGGCAGGTACGGTTGAATGAGCAGTTCTTC.

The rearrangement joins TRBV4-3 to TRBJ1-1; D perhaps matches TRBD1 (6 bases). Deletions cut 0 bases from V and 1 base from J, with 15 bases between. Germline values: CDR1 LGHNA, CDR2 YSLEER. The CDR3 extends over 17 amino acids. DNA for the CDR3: TGCGCCAGCAGCCAAGAACAGGGTGGGCGTGGGAACACTGAAGCTTTCTTT. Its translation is CASSQEQGGRGNTEAFF.

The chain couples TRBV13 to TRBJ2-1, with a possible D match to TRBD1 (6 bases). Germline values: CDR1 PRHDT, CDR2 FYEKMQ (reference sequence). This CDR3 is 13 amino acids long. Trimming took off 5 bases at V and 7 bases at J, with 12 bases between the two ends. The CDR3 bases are TGTGCCAGCAGCGTGGGACACCCGAATGAGCAGTTCTTC. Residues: CASSVGHPNEQFF. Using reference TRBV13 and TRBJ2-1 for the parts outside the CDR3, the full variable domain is AAGVIQSPRHLIKEKRETATLKCYPIPRHDTVYWYQQGPGQDPQFLISFYEKMQSDKGSIPDRFSAQQFSDYHSELNMSSLELGDSALYFCASSVGHPNEQFFGPGTRLTVL.

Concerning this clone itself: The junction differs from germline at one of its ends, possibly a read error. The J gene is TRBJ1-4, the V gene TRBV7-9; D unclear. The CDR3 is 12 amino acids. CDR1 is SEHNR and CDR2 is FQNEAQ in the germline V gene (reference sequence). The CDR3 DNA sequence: TGTTCCAGCAGCTTAGCGCGGGAAAAACTGTTTTTT. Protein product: CSSSLAREKLFF.

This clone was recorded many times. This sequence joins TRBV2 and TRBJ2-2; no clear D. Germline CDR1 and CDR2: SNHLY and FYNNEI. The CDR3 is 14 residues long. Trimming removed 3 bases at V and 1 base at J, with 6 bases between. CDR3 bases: TGTGCCAGCAGTGACAGACTGAACACCGGGGAGCTGTTTTTT. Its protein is CASSDRLNTGELFF.